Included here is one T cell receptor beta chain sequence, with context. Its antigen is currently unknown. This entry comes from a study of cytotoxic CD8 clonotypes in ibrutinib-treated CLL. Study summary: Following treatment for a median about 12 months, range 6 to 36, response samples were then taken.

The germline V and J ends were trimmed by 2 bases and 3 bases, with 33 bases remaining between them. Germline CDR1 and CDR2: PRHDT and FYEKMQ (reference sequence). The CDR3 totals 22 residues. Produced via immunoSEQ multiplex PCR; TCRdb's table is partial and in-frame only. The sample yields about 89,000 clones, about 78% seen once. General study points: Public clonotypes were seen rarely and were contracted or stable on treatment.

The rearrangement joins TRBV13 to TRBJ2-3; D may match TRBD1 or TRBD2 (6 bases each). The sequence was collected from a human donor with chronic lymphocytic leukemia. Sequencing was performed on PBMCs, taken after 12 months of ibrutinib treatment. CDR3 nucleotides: TGTGCCAGCAGCTTAATATCGGAGAATAGCCCTCATCGGGGGCCGAGGACAGATACGCAGTATTTT. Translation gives CASSLISENSPHRGPRTDTQYF.